This entry concerns a single TCR beta chain. This clone was counted many times. What this receptor recognizes is not known. Base qualities are missing; no much larger clone stands one base away. The donors were healthy, HIV-negative adults with no recently reported acute infections or vaccinations. All donors were Caucasian adults living in Nashville, Tennessee, USA. CD4+ T cells were enriched by magnetic negative selection; naive cells were then positively selected on CD45RA, and the negative fraction formed the memory subset. Blood was collected by leukapheresis, and PBMCs were isolated by Ficoll-Histopaque density gradient centrifugation and then cryopreserved in liquid nitrogen vapor phase. Analytical flow cytometry was used to check the purity and quantity of every magnetically sorted T cell population. From each sorted fraction, genomic DNA was isolated and quantified by UV absorbance on a Nanodrop 2000c.

V was cut back by 5 bases and J by 5 bases, leaving a gap of 9 bases between them. CDR1 and CDR2 are read off the germline V gene as SNHLY and FYNNEI. Inclusive of the bounding cysteine and phenylalanine, the CDR3 is 13 residues long. The retained sequence is limited to the CDR3, 39 bases, with the frame set at the first base. The data were taken from a study of shared clonotypes between healthy human individuals (TCRdb year 2020). The study in broad terms: A few men and a couple of women, aged 18 to 49 years, made up the cohort. To estimate repertoire size and how much clonotype sharing occurs between individuals, the study deeply sequenced the blood TCR repertoires of about five healthy adults. For each donor, CD4 naive and CD4 memory were each run on three plates, CD8 naive on two plates, and CD8 memory on one plate. To increase sequencing depth and limit assay-specific biases, different laboratories used diverse techniques to prepare libraries and sequence TCR repertoires. Per donor, leukapheresis produced somewhere between about 0.9 and 9 billion PBMCs. Study-wide findings and limitations: Based on pairwise subsampling, the degree of clonotype sharing among donors was expected to be affected by sequencing depth. Sampling was restricted to blood, and TCR repertoires in tissue are likely to differ from TCR repertoires in blood. Higher generation probabilities were observed for clonotypes shared by all four sorted-subset donors than for non-shared clonotypes. Even with the large sequencing depth, rarefaction of the sorted-subset datasets indicated that sequencing was incomplete. Estimated clonotype richness was generally larger for naive than for memory subsets. Across a few donors, around 5.4% of naive CD4, more than 3% of naive CD8, 2% to 2.5% of memory CD4, and 0.4% to 0.45% of memory CD8 clonotypes were shared. Because the study included a small number of donors, the genetic and exposure-history diversity represented was limited.

Using the deep immunoSEQ assay, multiplex PCR amplified TCR CDR3 regions from genomic DNA. Extracted genomic DNA from each cell subset was distributed evenly across all wells of several immunoSEQ 96-well plates, and each plate was treated as a replicate. Each replicate PCR for sorted subsets received around 0.2 ug genomic DNA, equal to roughly 30,000 T cell genomes. Purified libraries were measured with a Qubit 3.0 fluorometer, size-checked on a Bioanalyzer 2100, and measured again with the KAPA Library Quantification kit. A separate single-read 150-cycle Illumina NextSeq 550 flow cell was used to sequence each immunoSEQ 96-well plate. Concerning the study's data processing: The immunoSEQ output contained only junctional sequences without quality scores, so filtering could not match that applied to full-length reads. Sequences were annotated with PyIR, a Python wrapper for IgBLAST v1.9, and V/J genes and CDR3 were assigned using IMGT germline references. Reads were filtered out if the reads had weak V/J assignments (E-value above 1e-6), no CDR3, stop codons, out-of-frame junctions, or ambiguous translated residues. V3J clonotypes were defined as sequences sharing an identical inferred V gene, J gene, and CDR3 amino acid sequence. The percentage overlap between two repertoires was calculated by dividing the number of shared unique clonotypes by the size of the smaller repertoire. Repertoire richness was assessed with RTK rarefaction, the Chao1 estimator, and Recon v2.1 estimates of unobserved clonotypes. OLGA was used to compute generation probabilities for all TCRbeta clonotypes that the gDNA method yielded from a handful of donors. Imported from immuneACCESS, the table was reduced by TCRdb to in-frame sequences with V and J called. These copies leave out some clones; in studies compared against another copy, an unresolved V gene accounts for under half, and the cause of the remainder is not known. V, J and clone size were drawn from that table, and D and trimming were deduced from the DNA. Within this sample are just over 2,000,000 clones, with 85% to 95% of them counted one time only. 0.1% to 0.15% of the sample goes to the ten largest clones.

Sequenced: naive CD4+ T cells sorted from blood. This specimen's cell subset or site label, per the study, means: CD45RA+ positively selected. The source of this sequence is a young man in good health. Recombination joined TRBV2 with TRBJ2-2, with no D gene named confidently. CDR3 reads: CASSRDVTGELFF. The nucleotide sequence reads as follows: TGTGCCAGCAGTAGAGATGTGACCGGGGAGCTGTTTTTT.